This T cell receptor beta chain was identified in a study of shared clonotypes between healthy human individuals. The CDR3 runs 13 residues. The V end lost 2 bases, the J end lost 7 bases, and 8 bases lay between the germline ends. In germline, CDR1 is SGHNT, CDR2 YENEEA. Clones were read by immunoSEQ multiplex PCR, and TCRdb kept only the in-frame ones, dropping some. Of millions of clones in the sample, over 85% were seen once. Sequences were obtained from naive CD4+ T cells sorted from blood. Subset reported: CD45RA+ positively selected. The genes are TRBV11-3 and TRBJ1-4; D call uncertain. The TCR was taken from a young man in good health. In DNA form, the CDR3 reads TGTGCCAGCAGCTTATTCTCTGGTGAAAAACTGTTTTTT. Its protein is CASSLFSGEKLFF.